This entry features one T cell receptor beta chain sequence. Its antigen is as yet unknown. V gave up 3 bases and J gave up 6 bases; unmatched junction bases: 18. The CDR3 is 18 amino acids. Per germline, CDR1 SGHKS and CDR2 YYEKEE (reference sequence). The entry originates in a study of T cell responses to AZD1222 COVID-19 vaccine. Findings and limits, study-wide: Reportedly, nearly half of unique spike TCRs recognized epitopes outside B.1.351/B.1.1.7 mutations. It was only a handful of AZD1222 recipients who were seropositive at baseline. Clonal diversity was possibly underestimated, and white British individuals and females predominated among donors. Repertoire sampling happened only post peak T cell response.

Sequencing used immunoSEQ multiplex PCR; TCRdb keeps in-frame clones, though not all of them. This sample carries fewer than 85,000 clones, about 91% of them seen once, and the ten largest clones take 7% to 8.5%. The sequence was collected from an adult in good health. This chain connects TRBV5-5 to TRBJ2-3, with TRBD1 matching 8 bases. This material consisted of peripheral blood, taken on day 0 of MenACWY control vaccination. CDR3 sequence (DNA): TGTGCCAGCAGCTGGACACACGGGACAGGAGATCTCGTGGATACGCAGTATTTT. It codes for CASSWTHGTGDLVDTQYF. The full variable domain, with the rest looked up from reference TRBV5-5 and TRBJ2-3, is DAGVTQSPTHLIKTRGQQVTLRCSPISGHKSVSWYQQVLGQGPQFIFQYYEKEERGRGNFPDRFSARQFPNYSSELNVNALLLGDSALYLCASSWTHGTGDLVDTQYFGPGTRLTVL.